The clone carrying this T cell receptor beta chain was detected ten times or more. Its specificity is not known. CDR1 is ENHRY and CDR2 is SYGVKD in the germline V gene. This CDR3 contains 12 residues. The germline V and J ends were trimmed by 7 bases and 4 bases, with 10 bases remaining between them. Quantitative 5'-RACE with molecular barcodes produced the TCR beta libraries. In TCRdb, the 5' RACE reads were re-called with MiXCR into one record per CDR3 protein. This table holds around 490,000 distinct CDR3 sequences, roughly 5.3% found once. These data are taken from a study of CD8 T cells in ankylosing spondylitis. The study, taken as a whole, reports: Made up of about eight highly homologous variants, a TCR beta motif appeared characteristic of ankylosing spondylitis blood.

The rearrangement uses TRBV10-3 and TRBJ1-2, with a weak D call TRBD1 (6 bases). Sequencing input: blood, either unsorted or a sorted T cell fraction (not recorded which). The sequence came from a male donor with ankylosing spondylitis. The CDR3 DNA sequence: TGTGCCATCATGGGGGGGCTCTATGGCTACACCTTC. It encodes CAIMGGLYGYTF.